These T cell receptor beta chains were read from a single sample in a study of blood T cell repertoires in COVID-19. Only in-frame clones appear in the TCRdb table, and some are missing; sequencing was by immunoSEQ multiplex PCR. The sample records nearly 95,000 clones, around two thirds being singletons. The source material was peripheral blood. These receptors were obtained from an older man with COVID-19, enrolled during active disease. Both conserved end residues are part of each CDR3. The order of the fields is clone size, J gene, CDR3 length, V gene, CDR3 protein. Rows may omit the clone size; those that give it use once, few, many or a size class.

. TRBJ1-2 14 TRBV18 CASSREGGPYGYTF
. TRBJ2-7 15 TRBV7-9 CASSLGVGGPGEQYF
once TRBJ1-2 14 TRBV5-1 CASSLEGGVYGYTF
. TRBJ2-2 12 TRBV28 CASSSYPGELFF
. TRBJ2-5 13 TRBV24-1 CATRDSFKETQYF
. TRBJ2-6 15 TRBV18 CASSPGGPGANVLTF
. TRBJ1-2 15 TRBV28 CASSFLLQYGYGYTF
. TRBJ2-2 14 TRBV6-5 CASRPDRVTGELFF
. TRBJ2-2 14 TRBV9 CASSLSQGNGELFF
. TRBJ1-5 16 TRBV5-4 CASSWGTGSGNQPQHF
few TRBJ2-5 18 TRBV5-6 CASSSTTSGRARGETQYF
. TRBJ2-2 13 TRBV5-8 CASRAGRTGELFF
. TRBJ2-7 17 TRBV4-1 CASSFWSSGTGVYEQYF
. TRBJ2-1 15 TRBV18 CASSPPNGNYNEQFF
. TRBJ1-1 14 TRBV27 CASSSPGANTEAFF
few TRBJ1-5 14 TRBV7-2 CASSYSGSNQPQHF
few TRBJ2-7 15 TRBV4-1 CASSQAGQGKYEQYF
. TRBJ1-2 13 TRBV12-3/TRBV12-4 CASSFPGYGGYTF
. TRBJ2-4 14 TRBV19 CASSIGADRNIQYF
. TRBJ1-2 14 TRBV24-1 CATSDLDRSYGYTF
. TRBJ2-1 12 TRBV10-3 CAISESSVEQFF
. TRBJ2-1 16 TRBV11-3 CASSLGLAGTYNEQFF
. TRBJ2-2 14 TRBV15 CATMWTGVTGELFF
. TRBJ2-1 16 TRBV24-1 CATSGASGSSYNEQFF
once TRBJ1-1 16 TRBV7-6 CASSRAPSGANTEAFF
. TRBJ2-3 15 TRBV29-1 CSAGSWGATQDTQYF
. TRBJ1-3 15 TRBV20-1 CSASGTANSGNTIYF
. TRBJ2-7 13 TRBV12-3/TRBV12-4 CASSPGTGRRLYF
. TRBJ2-1 15 TRBV4-3 CASSQDASGWNEQFF
few TRBJ2-1 16 TRBV28 CASSRFSGRVINEQFF
. TRBJ1-5 14 TRBV7-2 CASSLERSNQPQHF
. TRBJ1-5 16 TRBV6-1 CASSELPAQGGQPQHF
. TRBJ2-7 15 TRBV27 CASSLYSGSKGEQYF
. TRBJ2-2 13 TRBV19 CASSIARSGELFF
. TRBJ2-1 16 TRBV19 CASHGTSGSSYNEQFF
. TRBJ1-3 16 TRBV7-9 CASSLVAWGGRDTIYF
. TRBJ2-2 18 TRBV19 CASSATGTSGRADGELFF
. TRBJ1-3 14 TRBV10-3 CAIDSSDSGNTIYF
. TRBJ1-5 16 TRBV19 CASSTSRDRGNQPQHF
. TRBJ1-4 16 TRBV10-3 CAISEGTGVYGEKLFF
. TRBJ2-2 14 TRBV6-5 CASRESAQTGELFF
. TRBJ2-3 16 TRBV4-1 CASSQAGQVSTDTQYF
. TRBJ1-6 15 TRBV28 CASGGGSSYNSPLHF
few TRBJ2-3 16 TRBV15 CATSSARPLATDTQYF
. TRBJ1-3 14 TRBV9 CASSSQGGRNTIYF